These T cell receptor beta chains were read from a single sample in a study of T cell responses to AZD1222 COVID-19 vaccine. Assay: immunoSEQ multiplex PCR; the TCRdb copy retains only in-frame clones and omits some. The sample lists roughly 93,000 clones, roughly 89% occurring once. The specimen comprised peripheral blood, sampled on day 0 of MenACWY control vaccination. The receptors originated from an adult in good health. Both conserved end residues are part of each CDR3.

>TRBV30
CAYAGRAGGSVWTQYF
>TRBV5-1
CASSLGEYEQYF
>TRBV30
CAWSDQGAFYGYTF
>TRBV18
CASSSTQGGLAKNIQYF
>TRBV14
CASSPSGNTIYF
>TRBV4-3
CASSQVLRGRDYGYTF
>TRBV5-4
CASSIPQYQNEQYF
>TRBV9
CASSARHTNYGYTF
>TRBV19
CASSFLGQNYGYTF
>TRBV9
CASSDSGTGMFNSPLHF
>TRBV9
CASSQRGGGDGTEAFF
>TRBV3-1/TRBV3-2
CASSQAGGVTYGYTF
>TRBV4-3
CASSQDGGQGIISYGYTF
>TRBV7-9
CASSPSISNQPQHF
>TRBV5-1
CASRSTGGESWEKLFF
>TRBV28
CASSLRGDTEAFF
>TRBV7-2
CASRSQRGTYNEQFF
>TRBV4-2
CASSQELLAGITYEQYF
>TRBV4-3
CASSHDGTAGANVLTF
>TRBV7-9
CASSASGGPYNEQFF
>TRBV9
CASSKQYYSGNTIYF
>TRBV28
CASTTASYSGNTIYF
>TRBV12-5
CASGLGGSYEQYF
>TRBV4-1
CASSPRVAYNEQFF
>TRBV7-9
CASSLRTVSGANVLTF
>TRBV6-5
CASSYQWGEAFF
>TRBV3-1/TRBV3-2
CASSLDRVLRNTIYF
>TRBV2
CASTPGLAGAGELFF
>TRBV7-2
CASSFQAAVGKGGYTF
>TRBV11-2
CASSLNRVAETQYF
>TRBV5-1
CASSLAYRGGGTEAFF
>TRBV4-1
CASQGQRSGNTIYF
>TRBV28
CASSPEVSEQYF